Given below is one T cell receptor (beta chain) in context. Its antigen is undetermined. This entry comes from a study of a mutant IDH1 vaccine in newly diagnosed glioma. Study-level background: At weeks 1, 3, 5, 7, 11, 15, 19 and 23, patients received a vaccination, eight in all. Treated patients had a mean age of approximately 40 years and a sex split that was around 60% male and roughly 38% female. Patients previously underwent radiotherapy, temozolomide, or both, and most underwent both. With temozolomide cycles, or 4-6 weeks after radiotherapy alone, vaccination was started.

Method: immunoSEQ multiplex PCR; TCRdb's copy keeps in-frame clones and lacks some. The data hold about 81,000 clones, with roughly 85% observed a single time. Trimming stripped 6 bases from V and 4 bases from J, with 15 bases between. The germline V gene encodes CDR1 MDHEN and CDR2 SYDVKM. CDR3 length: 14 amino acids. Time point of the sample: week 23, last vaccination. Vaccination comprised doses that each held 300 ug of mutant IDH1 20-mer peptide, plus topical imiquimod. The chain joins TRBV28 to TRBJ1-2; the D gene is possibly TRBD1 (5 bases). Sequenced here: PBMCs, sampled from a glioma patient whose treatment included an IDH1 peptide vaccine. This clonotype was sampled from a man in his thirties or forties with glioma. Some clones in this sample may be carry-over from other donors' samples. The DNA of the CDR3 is TGTGCCAGCAGCGTTCCCACGGGGGTCTATGGCTACACCTTC. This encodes CASSVPTGVYGYTF.